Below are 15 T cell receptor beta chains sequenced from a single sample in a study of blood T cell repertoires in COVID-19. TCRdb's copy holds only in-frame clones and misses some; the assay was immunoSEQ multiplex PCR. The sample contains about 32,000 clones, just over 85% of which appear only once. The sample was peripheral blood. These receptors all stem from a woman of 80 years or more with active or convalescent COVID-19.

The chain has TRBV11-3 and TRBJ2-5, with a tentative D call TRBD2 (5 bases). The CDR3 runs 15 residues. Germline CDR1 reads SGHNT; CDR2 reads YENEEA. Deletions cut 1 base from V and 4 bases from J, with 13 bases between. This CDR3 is CASSLVGKVAETQYF. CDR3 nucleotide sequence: TGTGCCAGCAGCTTAGTCGGGAAGGTAGCAGAGACCCAGTACTTC.

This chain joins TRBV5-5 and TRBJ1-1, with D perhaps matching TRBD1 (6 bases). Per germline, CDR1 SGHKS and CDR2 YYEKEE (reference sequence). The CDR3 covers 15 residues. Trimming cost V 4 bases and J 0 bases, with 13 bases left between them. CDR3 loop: CASSHGGPMNTEAFF. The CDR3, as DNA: TGTGCCAGCAGCCACGGGGGGCCCATGAACACTGAAGCTTTCTTT.

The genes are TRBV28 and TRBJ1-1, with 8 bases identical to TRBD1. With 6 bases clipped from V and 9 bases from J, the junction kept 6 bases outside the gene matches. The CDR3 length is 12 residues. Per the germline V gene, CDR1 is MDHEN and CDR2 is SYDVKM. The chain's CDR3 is CASSPGQDKAFF. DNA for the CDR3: TGTGCCAGCAGCCCGGGACAGGACAAAGCTTTCTTT.

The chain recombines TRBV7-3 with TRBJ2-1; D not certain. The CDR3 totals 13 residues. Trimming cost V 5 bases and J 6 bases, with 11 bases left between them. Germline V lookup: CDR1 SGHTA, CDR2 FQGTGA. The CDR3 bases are TGTGCCAGCAGCCCCAGACTGGGCAATGAGCAGTTCTTC. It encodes CASSPRLGNEQFF.

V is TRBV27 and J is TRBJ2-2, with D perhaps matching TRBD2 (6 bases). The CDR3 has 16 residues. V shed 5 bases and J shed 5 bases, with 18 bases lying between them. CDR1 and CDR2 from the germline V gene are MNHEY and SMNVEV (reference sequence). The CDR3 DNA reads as TGTGCCAGCAGTCTGGCGGGACCCAAGGGGACCGGGGAGCTGTTTTTT. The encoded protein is CASSLAGPKGTGELFF.

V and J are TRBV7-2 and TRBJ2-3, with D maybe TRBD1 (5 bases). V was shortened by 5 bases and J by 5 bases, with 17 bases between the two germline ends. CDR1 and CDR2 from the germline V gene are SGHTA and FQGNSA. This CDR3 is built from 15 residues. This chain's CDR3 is CASSPWGVIGDTQYF. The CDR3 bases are TGTGCCAGCAGCCCCTGGGGCGTTATTGGAGATACGCAGTATTTT.

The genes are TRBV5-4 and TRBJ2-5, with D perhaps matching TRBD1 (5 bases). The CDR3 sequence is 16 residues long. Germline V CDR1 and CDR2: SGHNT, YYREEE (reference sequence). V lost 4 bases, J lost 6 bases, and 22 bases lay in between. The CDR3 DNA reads TGTGCCAGCAGCCCTCAGGGTTCGGATTGGGGTCAGACCCAGTACTTC. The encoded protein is CASSPQGSDWGQTQYF.

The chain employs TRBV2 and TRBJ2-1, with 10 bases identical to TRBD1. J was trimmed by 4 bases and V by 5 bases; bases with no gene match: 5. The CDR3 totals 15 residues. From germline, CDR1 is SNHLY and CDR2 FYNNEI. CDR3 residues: CASSTDRGLYNEQFF. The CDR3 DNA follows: TGTGCCAGCAGTACCGACAGGGGGCTATACAATGAGCAGTTCTTC.

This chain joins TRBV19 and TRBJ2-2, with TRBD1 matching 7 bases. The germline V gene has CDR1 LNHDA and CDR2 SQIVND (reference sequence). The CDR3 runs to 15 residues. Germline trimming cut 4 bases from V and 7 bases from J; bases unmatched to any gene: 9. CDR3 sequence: CASSRGTVRVGELFF. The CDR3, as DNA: TGTGCCAGTAGTAGGGGGACAGTTAGGGTCGGGGAGCTGTTTTTT.

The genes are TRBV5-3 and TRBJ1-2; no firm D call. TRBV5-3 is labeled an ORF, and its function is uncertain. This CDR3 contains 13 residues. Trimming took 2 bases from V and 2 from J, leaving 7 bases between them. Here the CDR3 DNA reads TGTGCCAGAAGCTTAGGCGGGAACTATGGCTACACCTTC. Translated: CARSLGGNYGYTF.

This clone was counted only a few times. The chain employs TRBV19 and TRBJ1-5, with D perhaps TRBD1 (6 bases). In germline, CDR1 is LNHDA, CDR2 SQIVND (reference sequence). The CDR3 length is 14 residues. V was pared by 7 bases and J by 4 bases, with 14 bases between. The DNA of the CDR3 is TGTGCCAGTACCTTTCAACAGGGAAATCAGCCCCAGCATTTT. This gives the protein CASTFQQGNQPQHF.

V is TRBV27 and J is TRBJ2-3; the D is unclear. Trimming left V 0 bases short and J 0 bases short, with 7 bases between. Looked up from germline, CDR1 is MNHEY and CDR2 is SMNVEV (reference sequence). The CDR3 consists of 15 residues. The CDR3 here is CASSLSVGSTDTQYF. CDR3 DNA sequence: TGTGCCAGCAGTTTATCGGTGGGCAGCACAGATACGCAGTATTTT.

CDR3 region: CASSLSAAGSPLHF. The DNA of the CDR3 is TGTGCCAGCAGTTTATCGGCGGCTGGCTCACCCCTCCACTTT. This rearrangement joins TRBV28 to TRBJ1-6; D is undetermined. V shed 1 base and J shed 10 bases, with 11 bases lying between them. This CDR3 contains 14 residues. CDR1 is MDHEN, CDR2 SYDVKM, per germline.

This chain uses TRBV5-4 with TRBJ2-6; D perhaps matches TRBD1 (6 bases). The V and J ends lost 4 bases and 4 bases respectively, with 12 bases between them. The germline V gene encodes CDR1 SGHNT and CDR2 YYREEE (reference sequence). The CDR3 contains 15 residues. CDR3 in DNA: TGTGCCAGCAGCCCCAGGGGCTCAGGGGCCAACGTCCTGACTTTC. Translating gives CASSPRGSGANVLTF.

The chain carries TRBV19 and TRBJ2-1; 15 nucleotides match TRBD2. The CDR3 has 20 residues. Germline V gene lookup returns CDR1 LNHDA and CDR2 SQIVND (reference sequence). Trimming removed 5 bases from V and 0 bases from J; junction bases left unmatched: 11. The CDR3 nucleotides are TGTGCCAGTAGTTCAACCGGGACTAGCGGGAGGTCTAGCTCCTACAATGAGCAGTTCTTC. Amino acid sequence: CASSSTGTSGRSSSYNEQFF.